What follows are 25 T cell receptor beta chains derived from one specimen sequenced in a study of T cell repertoires in cytomegalovirus infection. MiXCR was run by TCRdb on the reads, yielding one entry per CDR3 protein. The sample lists around 180,000 distinct CDR3 sequences; approximately 30% were seen once. The sample taken for sequencing was PBMCs. The receptor set was obtained from a human donor in good health (CMV status not recorded). Some clones in this sample may be carry-over from other donors' samples.

This clonotype was found a few times. The J gene is TRBJ2-5, the V gene TRBV6-1; D perhaps matches TRBD1 (5 bases). V dropped 2 bases and J dropped 2 bases, with 12 bases sitting between them. Germline lookup yields CDR1 MNHNS and CDR2 SASEGT. The CDR3 sequence is 15 residues long. This CDR3 reads CASSERQGIQETQYF. The CDR3 coding sequence is TGTGCCAGCAGTGAAAGGCAGGGAATACAAGAGACCCAGTACTTC.

This clonotype occurred many times. The J gene is TRBJ1-1, the V gene TRBV7-2; D ambiguous. Germline assignment: CDR1 SGHTA and CDR2 FQGNSA. This CDR3 is built from 14 residues. V gave up 3 bases and J gave up 0 bases, with 8 bases separating them. CDR3 sequence: CASSLWTMNTEAFF. The DNA for the CDR3 is TGTGCCAGCAGCTTGTGGACGATGAACACTGAAGCTTTCTTT.

This clonotype was found a few times. The rearrangement joins TRBV6-6 to TRBJ2-1; the match to TRBD2 covers 11 bases. Germline V gene sequence: CDR1 MNHNY, CDR2 SVGAGI (reference sequence). J lost 7 bases, V lost 6 bases, and 11 bases had no gene match. The CDR3 length is 16 residues. The CDR3 loop reads CASSRRTSGRLNEQFF. Here the CDR3 DNA reads TGTGCCAGCAGCCGCCGAACTAGCGGGAGATTGAATGAGCAGTTCTTC.

V and J are TRBV7-3 and TRBJ2-7; D may be TRBD1 or TRBD2 (5 bases each). The CDR3 is 15 amino acids. CDR1 and CDR2 from the germline V gene are SGHTA and FQGTGA. Trimming stripped 5 bases from V and 3 bases from J, with 17 bases between. The CDR3 region is CASSLEGTGVYEQYF. The CDR3 DNA reads as TGTGCCAGCAGCCTAGAGGGTACAGGAGTCTACGAGCAGTACTTC.

About this clonotype itself: Since the CDR3 does not end with the conserved phenylalanine or tryptophan, this likely comes from a read error. The J gene is TRBJ1-5, the V gene TRBV19, with D perhaps matching TRBD1 (6 bases). V shed 7 bases and J shed 4 bases, with 11 bases lying between them. From germline, CDR1 is LNHDA and CDR2 SQIVND (reference sequence). The CDR3 spans 13 residues. CDR3 sequence (DNA): TGTGCCAGTAAAGGGGGGAGGAATCAGCCCCAGCATTCT. It translates to CASKGGRNQPQHS.

The rearrangement uses TRBV7-9 and TRBJ1-1, with D perhaps TRBD1 (5 bases). The V and J ends lost 6 bases and 7 bases respectively, with 12 bases between them. The germline CDR1 and CDR2 sequences are SEHNR and FQNEAQ (reference sequence). This CDR3 is 12 amino acids long. CDR3 amino acids: CASSSGKNEAFF. CDR3 DNA: TGTGCCAGCAGTTCAGGGAAGAATGAAGCTTTCTTT.

This clonotype was seen only a few times. The gene calls are TRBV5-4 and TRBJ1-1, with D hard to call. The CDR3 extends over 15 amino acids. V shed 4 bases and J shed 2 bases, with 15 bases lying between them. Germline CDR1 is SGHNT and CDR2 is YYREEE (reference sequence). The CDR3 region has the DNA TGTGCCAGCAGCCCCGCGGGCAGAGAAAACACTGAAGCTTTCTTT. Its protein product is CASSPAGRENTEAFF.

This chain uses TRBV5-1 with TRBJ2-3, with a weak D call TRBD2 (6 bases). Germline CDR1 is SGHRS and CDR2 is YFSETQ. Trimming cost V 0 bases and J 10 bases, with 21 bases left between them. The CDR3 covers 16 residues. The CDR3 DNA is TGCGCCAGCAGCTTGGTGCCGGGACTCACGAATTTGGCGCAGTATTTT. Translating it yields CASSLVPGLTNLAQYF.

This chain uses TRBV29-1 with TRBJ2-7; D assignment may be TRBD1 or TRBD2 (5 bases each). Germline loops: CDR1 SQVTM, CDR2 ANQGSEA. Trimming took off 4 bases at V and 3 bases at J, with 10 bases between the two ends. The CDR3 spans 12 residues. This CDR3 is CSVVGTDYEQYF. The CDR3 bases are TGCAGCGTTGTCGGGACGGACTACGAGCAGTACTTC.

This clonotype was observed many times. J is TRBJ1-1 and V is TRBV5-1; the D gene is possibly TRBD1 (6 bases). Trimming took 5 bases from V and 7 from J, leaving 12 bases between them. CDR1 is SGHRS, CDR2 YFSETQ, per germline. This CDR3 has 12 amino acids. This CDR3 is CASRSGQFEAFF. The DNA of the CDR3 is TGCGCCAGCAGAAGCGGACAGTTTGAAGCTTTCTTT.

This clonotype occurred a few times. This rearrangement joins TRBV11-2 to TRBJ2-3; 9 bases match TRBD2. The germline V gene encodes CDR1 SGHAT and CDR2 FQNNGV. J lost 5 bases, V lost 0 bases, and 6 bases had no gene match. The CDR3 has 16 residues. The CDR3 here is CASSLESGGPGDTQYF. The CDR3 DNA reads TGTGCCAGCAGCTTAGAAAGCGGGGGGCCGGGAGATACGCAGTATTTT.

The CDR3 DNA reads TGCGCCAGCAGCTTGGCCGACCCAGGCTATGGCTACACCTTC. Translation: CASSLADPGYGYTF. The chain has TRBV5-1 and TRBJ1-2; unclear D gene. Trimming cost V 0 bases and J 4 bases, with 10 bases left between them. The germline gives CDR1 SGHRS, CDR2 YFSETQ. The CDR3 has 14 amino acids.

This clonotype appeared many times. The chain couples TRBV7-2 to TRBJ1-5, with D possibly matching TRBD1 (5 bases). The germline V gene encodes CDR1 SGHTA and CDR2 FQGNSA. The CDR3 is 16 residues long. V lost 1 base, J lost 7 bases, and 17 bases lay in between. This CDR3 is CASSLDSGAGGQPQHF. Here the CDR3 DNA reads TGTGCCAGCAGCTTAGATAGCGGGGCCGGGGGGCAGCCCCAGCATTTT.

V is TRBV2 and J is TRBJ2-2; TRBD1 agrees at 9 bases. Germline V CDR1 and CDR2: SNHLY, FYNNEI. V trimming: 6 bases; J trimming: 3 bases; junction bases outside the gene matches: 5. The CDR3 has 15 residues. CDR3 amino acids: CASRLRTGDTGELFF. In nucleotides, the CDR3 is TGTGCCAGCAGGCTACGGACAGGGGACACCGGGGAGCTGTTTTTT.

The V and J genes are TRBV29-1 and TRBJ1-2; a weak D match, TRBD1 (5 bases). The CDR3 is 15 amino acids. Germline assignment: CDR1 SQVTM and CDR2 ANQGSEA. Trimming removed 4 bases at V and 0 bases at J, with 15 bases between. The CDR3 DNA sequence: TGCAGCGTTGTTAGGTCAGGGATAACTAACTATGGCTACACCTTC. It translates to CSVVRSGITNYGYTF.

This clonotype came up many times. This chain joins TRBV7-6 and TRBJ1-4; 7 positions match TRBD1. This CDR3 comprises 14 residues. Trimming took 5 bases from V and 11 from J; bases not matched to a gene: 11. Germline CDR1 SGHVS, CDR2 FNYEAQ. In DNA form, the CDR3 reads TGTGCCAGCAGCGACCGGGACAGAGGGTCGAAACTGTTTTTT. Protein product: CASSDRDRGSKLFF. The whole variable domain, remainder taken from reference TRBV7-6 and TRBJ1-4, is GAGVSQSPRYKVTKRGQDVALRCDPISGHVSLYWYRQALGQGPEFLTYFNYEAQQDKSGLPNDRFSAERPEGSISTLTIQRTEQRDSAMYRCASSDRDRGSKLFFGSGTQLSVL.

The chain links TRBV11-3 to TRBJ2-2, with 12 positions matching TRBD2. J was trimmed by 3 bases and V by 1 base; bases with no gene match: 3. CDR1 and CDR2 (germline): SGHNT, YENEEA. CDR3 size: 17 residues. CDR3 nucleotide sequence: TGTGCCAGCAGCTTAGGGGGACTAGCGGGCGACACCGGGGAGCTGTTTTTT. Amino acids: CASSLGGLAGDTGELFF.

This clonotype occurred a few times. This rearrangement joins TRBV7-9 to TRBJ2-1; D ambiguous. The CDR3 length is 17 residues. Germline CDR1 is SEHNR and CDR2 is FQNEAQ (reference sequence). V lost 1 base and J 3 bases, leaving 16 bases between the germline ends. CDR3 sequence: CASSLVSGRAIYNEQFF. The CDR3 nucleotides are TGTGCCAGCAGCTTAGTATCAGGCCGGGCTATCTACAATGAGCAGTTCTTC.

The J gene is TRBJ1-6, the V gene TRBV24-1, with D hard to call. The germline V gene has CDR1 KGHDR and CDR2 SFDVKD. This CDR3 spans 14 amino acids. Trimming shortened V by 8 bases and J by 7 bases, and 14 bases separated the two germline ends. The CDR3 DNA is TGTGCCACCACTAAGAACACTCCAAATTCACCCCTCCACTTT. It codes for CATTKNTPNSPLHF.

The rearrangement links TRBV6-5 to TRBJ1-2; D unclear. The V gene's germline CDR1 is MNHEY and CDR2 SVGAGI. The V end lost 4 bases, the J end lost 11 bases, and 14 bases lay between the germline ends. This CDR3 comprises 12 residues. The CDR3: CASSSNSLEYTF. CDR3 in DNA: TGTGCCAGCAGTTCCAACTCCCTGGAGTACACCTTC.

The chain is built from TRBV11-1 and TRBJ2-7; the match to TRBD1 covers 8 bases. V gave up 2 bases and J gave up 3 bases; unmatched junction bases: 0. The CDR3 runs to 13 residues. In germline, CDR1 is SGHAT, CDR2 FQDESV (reference sequence). The CDR3 DNA follows: TGTGCCAGCAGCTTAACAGGGGGCTACGAGCAGTACTTC. The encoded protein is CASSLTGGYEQYF.

The chain employs TRBV19 and TRBJ1-1; D not certain. The CDR3 runs to 17 residues. CDR1 and CDR2 from the germline V gene are LNHDA and SQIVND (reference sequence). V dropped 3 bases and J dropped 2 bases, with 19 bases sitting between them. The CDR3 loop reads CASSIPEDWQRNTEAFF. The CDR3 nucleotides read TGTGCCAGTAGTATCCCCGAAGATTGGCAGAGAAACACTGAAGCTTTCTTT.

This clonotype was picked up a small number of times. The V call is TRBV6-6, the J call TRBJ2-2, with unresolved D. Trimming removed 6 bases at V and 5 bases at J, with 13 bases between. Germline CDR1 reads MNHNY; CDR2 reads SVGAGI (reference sequence). The CDR3 covers 14 residues. The CDR3 DNA follows: TGTGCCAGCAGGGGCGCAGAGGTGACCGGGGAGCTGTTTTTT. This translates into CASRGAEVTGELFF.

The CDR3 DNA sequence: TGTGCCAGCAGGGCGTGGGGGGTGGCCTACAATGAGCAGTTCTTC. Its protein is CASRAWGVAYNEQFF. This rearrangement joins TRBV3-1 to TRBJ2-1; D is possibly TRBD2 (6 bases). The V end lost 6 bases, the J end lost 2 bases, and 14 bases lay between the germline ends. Germline V lookup: CDR1 LGHDT, CDR2 YNNKEL (reference sequence). This CDR3 is 15 amino acids long.

This clonotype was detected a few times. V is TRBV19 and J is TRBJ1-1; a weak D match, TRBD1 (6 bases). This CDR3 contains 15 residues. CDR1 is LNHDA, CDR2 SQIVND, per germline (reference sequence). Between the trimmed V and J ends, which lost 5 bases and 5 bases, there was a span of 18 bases. Written as DNA, the CDR3 is TGTGCCAGTAGTCCCGGGACAATTATGGATACTGAAGCTTTCTTT. Its protein is CASSPGTIMDTEAFF.